Below are 5 T cell receptor beta chains sequenced from a single sample in a study of neurological immune-mediated disorders. From the 5' RACE reads, TCRdb called clonotypes with MiXCR, one entry per CDR3 protein. This table has about 66,000 distinct CDR3 sequences, 5.2% appearing once. Sequencing was performed on PBMCs. These receptors all come from a woman in her thirties with multiple sclerosis.

This clonotype was seen at least ten times. The chain is built from TRBV20-1 and TRBJ1-6; D is perhaps TRBD1 (5 bases). This CDR3 is 12 amino acids long. CDR1 is DFQATT and CDR2 is SNEGSKA in the germline V gene (reference sequence). The V end was cut by 8 bases, the J end by 8 bases, with 13 bases between. The CDR3 region is CSTASGDSPLHF. CDR3 nucleotide sequence: TGCAGTACAGCCTCGGGGGATTCACCCCTCCACTTT.

This clonotype was seen many times. The chain combines TRBV5-1 with TRBJ2-6; D is perhaps TRBD1 (6 bases). Germline lookup yields CDR1 SGHRS and CDR2 YFSETQ. V was pared by 6 bases and J by 4 bases, with 14 bases between. The CDR3 is made up of 15 amino acids. The CDR3 spells CASTLTGLGANVLTF. CDR3 in DNA: TGCGCCAGCACCCTTACAGGGTTGGGGGCCAACGTCCTGACTTTC.

This clonotype came up many times. The rearrangement joins TRBV9 to TRBJ1-3; D gene ambiguous. The CDR3 is made up of 14 amino acids. Deletions cut 0 bases from V and 0 bases from J, with 4 bases between. CDR1 is SGDLS and CDR2 is YYNGEE in the germline V gene. CDR3: CASSVDNSGNTIYF. The CDR3, as DNA: TGTGCCAGCAGCGTAGACAACTCTGGAAACACCATATATTTT.

This clonotype was observed many times. The rearrangement links TRBV13 to TRBJ2-7; the match to TRBD1 covers 9 bases. V shed 5 bases and J 3 bases; nucleotides not matched to a gene: 5. Germline assignment: CDR1 PRHDT and CDR2 FYEKMQ (reference sequence). This CDR3 is built from 14 residues. The CDR3 region has the DNA TGTGCCAGCAGCGGTCGACAGGGGGGCTACGAGCAGTACTTC. It is translated as CASSGRQGGYEQYF.

This clonotype was recorded at least ten times. In nucleotides, the CDR3 is TGTGCCAGCAGTGAAAGACTAGCGGGGGGCTACGAGCAGTACTTC. This gives the protein CASSERLAGGYEQYF. The chain recombines TRBV25-1 with TRBJ2-7; 13 bases align to TRBD2. CDR1 is MGHDK, CDR2 SYGVNS, per germline. The CDR3 sequence is 15 residues long. V lost 2 bases to trimming and J lost 3 bases; unmatched junction nucleotides: 1.